This TCR beta chain was sequenced in a study of T cells after yellow fever vaccination. Study-level background: Fractions containing few cells were prepared with SMART-Seq v4 Ultra Low Input. Broader study findings: The booster response re-showed most primary clones: approximately 95% CD4, more than 80% CD8. Though weaker, the secondary response peaked faster, on day 5 versus 15.

5'RACE template switching produced TCR cDNA carrying a universal primer site and UMIs. TCRdb re-called the 5' RACE reads with MiXCR, one entry per CDR3 protein. Here the sample spans 550,000 or so distinct CDR3 sequences, 15% to 20% being singletons. Germline V gene sequence: CDR1 SEHNR, CDR2 FQNEAQ (reference sequence). This CDR3 has 14 residues. Trimming removed 3 bases from V and 2 bases from J, with 10 bases in between. Of note for this clonotype: The antigen is not known.

This TCR was sampled from a man aged 30 to 39 who received the YFV17D yellow fever vaccine. V is TRBV7-9 and J is TRBJ2-5; D is undetermined. Sequenced material: PBMCs, taken 15 days after the yellow fever booster vaccination. DNA for the CDR3: TGTGCCAGCAGCTTCGTTTCGAATCAAGAGACCCAGTACTTC. The encoded protein is CASSFVSNQETQYF.